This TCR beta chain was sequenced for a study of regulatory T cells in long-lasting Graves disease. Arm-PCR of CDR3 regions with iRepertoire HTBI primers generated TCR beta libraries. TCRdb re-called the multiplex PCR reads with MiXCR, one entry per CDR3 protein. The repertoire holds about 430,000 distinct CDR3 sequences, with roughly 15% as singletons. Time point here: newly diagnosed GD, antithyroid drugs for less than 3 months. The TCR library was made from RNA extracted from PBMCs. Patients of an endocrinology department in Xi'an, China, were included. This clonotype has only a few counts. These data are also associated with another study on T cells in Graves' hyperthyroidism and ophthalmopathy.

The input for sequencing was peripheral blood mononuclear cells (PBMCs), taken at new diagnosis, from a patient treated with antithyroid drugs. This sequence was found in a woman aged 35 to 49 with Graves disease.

Here the CDR3 reads CASSQAAGANEKLFF. The CDR3 DNA sequence: TGTGCCAGCAGCCAAGCGGCAGGAGCTAATGAAAAACTGTTTTTT. V and J are TRBV14 and TRBJ1-4, with D unclear. The V and J ends lost 1 base and 3 bases respectively, with 9 bases between them. This CDR3 is built from 15 residues. Germline-derived CDR1 and CDR2 are SGHDN and FVKESK.